In its sample, the clone carrying this T cell receptor beta chain was seen a few times. This record belongs to a study of control samples from healthy donors and cancer patients. Germline lookup yields CDR1 WSHSY and CDR2 SAAADI. The ends lost 3 bases at V and 5 bases at J; junction bases unmatched: 6. The CDR3 has 14 residues. Data came from immunoSEQ multiplex PCR; TCRdb stores just in-frame clones and leaves some out. The sample has about 170,000 clones; 90% to 95% are singletons. Sequenced input: blood. The receptor comes from a woman aged 25 to 39 in good health. This rearrangement joins TRBV10-2 to TRBJ1-2; 7 bases match TRBD1. The CDR3, as DNA: TGCGCCAGCAGTGATTCCCCAGGGGGGTATGGCTACACCTTC. Its protein product is CASSDSPGGYGYTF.